A single sample is the source of the 10 T cell receptor beta chains below, sequenced in a study of cytotoxic CD8 clonotypes in ibrutinib-treated CLL. Generated by immunoSEQ multiplex PCR, the TCRdb table keeps only in-frame clones and is missing some. Here the sample spans about 68,000 clones, around two thirds being singletons. Sequencing used PBMCs, obtained after 12 months of ibrutinib treatment. The receptor set was obtained from a human donor with chronic lymphocytic leukemia.

This chain links TRBV5-6 with TRBJ1-2; unclear D gene. The CDR3 extends over 14 amino acids. V was shortened by 3 bases and J by 11 bases, with 20 bases between the two germline ends. Germline assignment: CDR1 SGHDT and CDR2 YYEEEE. This chain's CDR3 is CASSSDSRATRYTF. CDR3 sequence (DNA): TGTGCCAGCAGCTCCGACTCCCGGGCAACGAGATACACCTTC.

The chain carries TRBV10-2 and TRBJ2-2; 11 nucleotides match TRBD2. The CDR3 runs 15 residues. Germline trimming cut 8 bases from V and 3 bases from J; bases unmatched to any gene: 5. Germline values: CDR1 WSHSY, CDR2 SAAADI. The CDR3 loop is CASSPGLADTGELFF. The DNA for the CDR3 is TGCGCCAGCTCGCCGGGACTAGCGGACACCGGGGAGCTGTTTTTT.

The chain employs TRBV5-5 and TRBJ1-5, with D perhaps matching TRBD1 (5 bases). This CDR3 region has 14 residues. V lost 1 base and J lost 6, with 11 bases in between. The germline CDR1 and CDR2 sequences are SGHKS and YYEKEE (reference sequence). Here the CDR3 DNA reads TGTGCCAGCAGCTTGACAGGTCCCGGTCAGCCCCAGCATTTT. This codes for CASSLTGPGQPQHF.

This chain uses TRBV9 with TRBJ2-3; TRBD1 might be the D (6 bases). Trimming left V 3 bases short and J 4 bases short, with 15 bases between. Germline V gene lookup returns CDR1 SGDLS and CDR2 YYNGEE. The CDR3 runs 15 residues. The CDR3 reads CASSAKTGLPDTQYF. CDR3 in DNA: TGTGCCAGCAGCGCTAAGACAGGTCTGCCAGATACGCAGTATTTT.

The rearrangement joins TRBV19 to TRBJ2-5; 12 nucleotides match TRBD2. The CDR3 has 18 residues. Germline V gene sequence: CDR1 LNHDA, CDR2 SQIVND (reference sequence). Trimming cost V 3 bases and J 4 bases; bases outside gene matches: 12. CDR3 protein: CASSMGLAGGKFLETQYF. The CDR3 DNA reads as TGTGCCAGTAGTATGGGGCTAGCGGGGGGGAAGTTTTTAGAGACCCAGTACTTC.

V gene TRBV6-6 combines with J gene TRBJ2-1; 9 bases align to TRBD2. V lost 6 bases to trimming and J lost 8 bases; unmatched junction nucleotides: 11. This CDR3 contains 15 residues. Germline lookup yields CDR1 MNHNY and CDR2 SVGAGI (reference sequence). For the CDR3, the DNA is TGTGCCAGCAGCCCCTTTGGGACTAGCTTGTATGAGCAGTTCTTC. This translates into CASSPFGTSLYEQFF.

This clone has just one count. The chain employs TRBV5-6 and TRBJ2-1; TRBD1 matches 12 bases. Germline CDR1 is SGHDT and CDR2 is YYEEEE. J gave up 8 bases and V 3 bases, and 6 bases lay outside the gene matches. CDR3 length: 15 amino acids. The CDR3 sequence is CASSSGTGGGDEQFF. The CDR3 DNA is TGTGCCAGCAGCTCTGGGACAGGGGGCGGGGATGAGCAGTTCTTC.

The chain has TRBV28 and TRBJ1-5; D might be TRBD1 (5 bases). This CDR3 is 14 amino acids long. CDR1 MDHEN and CDR2 SYDVKM come from the germline V gene. V gave up 7 bases and J gave up 6 bases, with 16 bases separating them. Here the CDR3 DNA reads TGTGCCAGCAAACGTGGGGGGTTTAGTCAGCCCCAGCATTTT. It specifies CASKRGGFSQPQHF.

The genes are TRBV9 and TRBJ2-3; D is uncertain. Deletions cut 5 bases from V and 0 bases from J, with 4 bases between. This CDR3 spans 12 amino acids. The V gene's germline CDR1 is SGDLS and CDR2 YYNGEE. The CDR3 here is CASSLSTDTQYF. The CDR3 DNA reads as TGTGCCAGCAGTCTAAGCACAGATACGCAGTATTTT.

The chain is built from TRBV11-2 and TRBJ2-3; no clear D gene. Germline CDR1 SGHAT, CDR2 FQNNGV. V was trimmed by 4 bases and J by 3 bases, leaving 11 bases between them. CDR3 length: 14 residues. The CDR3 coding sequence is TGTGCCAGCAGCTCCCGGCCCGAGACAGATACGCAGTATTTT. Encoded protein: CASSSRPETDTQYF. The full variable domain, its missing parts supplied by reference TRBV11-2 and TRBJ2-3, is EAGVAQSPRYKIIEKRQSVAFWCNPISGHATLYWYQQILGQGPKLLIQFQNNGVVDDSQLPKDRFSAERLKGVDSTLKIQPAKLEDSAVYLCASSSRPETDTQYFGPGTRLTVL.